This passage covers 10 T cell receptor beta chains from one sample sequenced in a study of T cells after yellow fever vaccination. TCRdb recomputed calls from the 5' RACE reads with MiXCR, one row per CDR3 protein. The sample includes some 110,000 distinct CDR3 sequences, roughly 7.9% of them seen just once. The sample here was CD4+ T cells sorted from PBMCs, taken around 45 days after the first yellow fever vaccination. The receptors were gathered from a young man who received the YFV17D yellow fever vaccine.

In this sample, this clonotype turned up many times. The chain recombines TRBV14 with TRBJ2-5; no reliable D call. This CDR3 comprises 14 residues. V lost 4 bases and J lost 1, with 10 bases in between. Germline CDR1 SGHDN, CDR2 FVKESK. The CDR3 DNA is TGTGCCAGCAGCCCCCGGATCGGCCAAGAGACCCAGTACTTC. It is translated as CASSPRIGQETQYF.

CDR3 sequence reads: CASRANTEAFF. In nucleotides, the CDR3 is TGTGCCAGCAGGGCGAACACTGAAGCTTTCTTT. The V gene is TRBV7-8, the J gene TRBJ1-1; D unresolved. Germline lookup yields CDR1 SGHVS and CDR2 FQNEAQ. V was clipped by 6 bases and J by 1 base, with 3 bases between them. The CDR3 spans 11 residues.

This clonotype was detected a few times. The genes are TRBV20-1 and TRBJ2-5, with D unclear. The ends were cut back, 3 bases at V and 5 bases at J, with 19 bases in the middle. The CDR3 length is 15 residues. Germline CDR1 is DFQATT and CDR2 is SNEGSKA (reference sequence). In nucleotides, the CDR3 is TGCAGTGCTAGGGCGGCTAGGGATGCGTCCGAGACCCAGTACTTC. This gives the protein CSARAARDASETQYF.

This clonotype was counted many times. The chain carries TRBV9 and TRBJ1-5; perhaps TRBD1 as D (5 bases). Germline CDR1 and CDR2: SGDLS and YYNGEE. The CDR3 totals 15 residues. Between the trimmed V and J ends, which lost 2 bases and 3 bases, there was a span of 12 bases. This CDR3 is CASSVQGTYNQPQHF. CDR3 coding DNA: TGTGCCAGCAGCGTTCAGGGTACTTACAATCAGCCCCAGCATTTT. The full variable domain, rest sourced from reference TRBV9 and TRBJ1-5, is DSGVTQTPKHLITATGQRVTLRCSPRSGDLSVYWYQQSLDQGLQFLIQYYNGEERAKGNILERFSAQQFPDLHSELNLSSLELGDSALYFCASSVQGTYNQPQHFGDGTRLSIL.

This clonotype was counted many times. The rearrangement joins TRBV5-5 to TRBJ1-2; perhaps TRBD1 as D (6 bases). The CDR3 loop spans 16 amino acids. The germline V and J ends were trimmed by 1 base and 4 bases, with 17 bases remaining between them. The germline CDR1 and CDR2 sequences are SGHKS and YYEKEE (reference sequence). CDR3 DNA: TGTGCCAGCAGCTTGACCTACAGGGCTTCGGCCTATGGCTACACCTTC. Protein product: CASSLTYRASAYGYTF.

This clonotype was counted at least ten times. The chain links TRBV5-1 to TRBJ2-7; TRBD1 matches at 10 bases. The germline V gene has CDR1 SGHRS and CDR2 YFSETQ. The CDR3 covers 14 residues. The V segment lost 4 bases and the J segment 8 bases; nucleotides outside the gene matches: 9. The DNA for the CDR3 is TGCGCCAGCAGCCCCGGGACAGGGGTTGCGCAGCAGTACTTC. The encoded protein is CASSPGTGVAQQYF.

This clonotype showed up many times. The V gene is TRBV12-3 or TRBV12-4, the J gene TRBJ1-1; D is possibly TRBD1 (5 bases). This CDR3 has 16 amino acids. V shed 7 bases and J shed 1 base, with 19 bases lying between them. CDR3 nucleotides: TGTGCCAGCACCTTCGCACCGACAGACCCGAACACTGAAGCTTTCTTT. This encodes CASTFAPTDPNTEAFF.

The table lists this clonotype with many counts. The rearrangement uses TRBV6-6 and TRBJ2-4, with D uncertain. This CDR3 contains 12 residues. Trimming cost V 5 bases and J 7 bases, with 9 bases left between them. Germline CDR1 MNHNY, CDR2 SVGAGI (reference sequence). CDR3 in amino acids: CASSPSPNIQYF. CDR3 DNA: TGTGCCAGCAGTCCGAGTCCGAACATTCAGTACTTC.

This clonotype was counted ten times or more. The V call is TRBV4-2, the J call TRBJ2-7; TRBD1 agrees at 8 bases. The CDR3 has 17 residues. Germline CDR1 reads LGHNA; CDR2 reads YNFKEQ. Unmatched junction bases numbered 14, after V lost 4 bases and J lost 3 bases. This CDR3 reads CASSPRGAAGGHYEQYF. Here the CDR3 DNA reads TGTGCCAGCAGCCCCAGAGGGGCGGCAGGGGGCCACTACGAGCAGTACTTC.

The chain links TRBV4-2 to TRBJ1-1, with D perhaps matching TRBD1 (5 bases). The CDR3 runs 14 residues. Germline CDR1 LGHNA, CDR2 YNFKEQ. V lost 4 bases, J lost 4 bases, and 13 bases lay in between. Written as DNA, the CDR3 is TGTGCCAGCAGCCCCGAGGGGCGAGGCACTGAAGCTTTCTTT. Amino acid sequence: CASSPEGRGTEAFF.